Below, one T cell receptor (beta chain) is given with its context. Its cognate antigen is unknown. This record comes from a study of graft-versus-host responses after intestinal transplantation. For the study at large: Recipients across the board were started on anti-thymocyte globulin induction, then kept on tacrolimus and steroids for about 3 years.

Clones were read by immunoSEQ multiplex PCR, and TCRdb kept only the in-frame ones, dropping some. The data hold tens of thousands of clones, with roughly 90% observed a single time. Study-wide findings and caveats: GvH clonotypes were identified within recipient marrow, with a subset emerging first in ileum or blood. Early HvG declines after transplant were associated with peak circulating GvH clone levels. Graft-donor T cell macrochimerism in patients accompanied high graft-versus-host to host-versus-graft clonal ratios in allografts.

Looked up from germline, CDR1 is MDHEN and CDR2 is SYDVKM. Germline trimming cut 10 bases from V and 6 bases from J; bases unmatched to any gene: 9. The length of the CDR3 is 13 residues. This sequence originates from a human patient who received an intestinal transplant, so some T cells may come from the graft donor. The genes are TRBV28 and TRBJ1-5, with 7 bases identical to TRBD1. This specimen consisted of PBMCs, obtained 524 days after transplant. The CDR3 protein is CAIRGQASQPQHF. The CDR3 DNA is TGTGCCATCAGAGGACAGGCCAGTCAGCCCCAGCATTTT.